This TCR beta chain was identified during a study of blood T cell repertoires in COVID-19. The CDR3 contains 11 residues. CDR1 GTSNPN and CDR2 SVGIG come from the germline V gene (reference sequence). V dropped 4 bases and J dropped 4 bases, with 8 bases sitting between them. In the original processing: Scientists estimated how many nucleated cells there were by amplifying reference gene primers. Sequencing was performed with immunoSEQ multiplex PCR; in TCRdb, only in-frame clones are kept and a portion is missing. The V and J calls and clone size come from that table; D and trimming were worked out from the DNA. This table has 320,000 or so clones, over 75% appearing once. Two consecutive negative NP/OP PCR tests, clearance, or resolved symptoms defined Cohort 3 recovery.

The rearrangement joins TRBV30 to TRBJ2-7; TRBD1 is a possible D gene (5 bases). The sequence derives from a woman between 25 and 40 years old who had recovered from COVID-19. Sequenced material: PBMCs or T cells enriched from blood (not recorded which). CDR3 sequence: CAWIQGYEQYF. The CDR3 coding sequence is TGTGCCTGGATTCAGGGATACGAGCAGTACTTC.